This T cell receptor (beta chain) originates from a study of cytomegalovirus exposure and HLA in healthy donors. Study results and limitations: A later analysis associated 15,000 to 20,000 TCR beta sequences with HLA alleles at a 0.05 false discovery rate. A later analysis found TCR association rates differed by HLA locus, highest for DRB1 and lowest for HLA-C. The presence/absence work took it that sequencing depth was about the same across donors. In a later analysis, several top co-occurrence clusters appeared linked to parvovirus B19, influenza, CMV and Epstein-Barr virus.

As for this clone: What it recognizes is unknown.

The CDR3 covers 15 residues. Germline V lookup: CDR1 SGHRS, CDR2 YFSETQ. V lost 4 bases, J lost 4 bases, and 12 bases lay in between. In the PCR, 60 Vbeta and 13 Jbeta primers were used. Profiling relied on immunoSEQ multiplex PCR, and the TCRdb table lists in-frame clones only, not all of them. The profile shows 100,000 or so clones, about three quarters of them singletons. This clonotype was sampled from a man aged 25 to 40 in good health and CMV-seropositive. V gene TRBV5-1 combines with J gene TRBJ2-6, with D maybe TRBD2 (5 bases). What was sequenced was PBMCs. The CDR3 region is CASSQGPGGANVLTF. The DNA for the CDR3 is TGCGCCAGCAGCCAAGGGCCGGGAGGGGCCAACGTCCTGACTTTC.